A selection of T cell receptor beta chains follows, all from one sample in a study of control samples from healthy donors and cancer patients. Clones were sequenced by immunoSEQ multiplex PCR, and TCRdb holds only the in-frame ones, with some missing. Counted here are tens of thousands of clones, roughly 91% occurring once; the ten biggest clones make up around 17%. The sequenced material came from blood. These receptors were obtained from a man over 45 in good health. Both conserved end residues are trimmed from each CDR3. Not all rows give a size; the values are once, few, many and, for expanded clones, a class.

j_gene,abundance,v_gene,CDR3aa
TRBJ1-2,.,TRBV5-6,ASSLGDRASEGYT
TRBJ2-3,.,TRBV6-1,ASSESTGRSDTQY
TRBJ2-1,.,TRBV5-1,ASSLAGTVYNEQF
TRBJ1-6,.,TRBV30,AWTGRVRYNSPLH
TRBJ2-7,.,TRBV14,ASSHWTVDGTYEQY
TRBJ1-3,.,TRBV7-8,ASSLVGGSPYGNTIY
TRBJ1-2,.,TRBV2,ASSERFTGARNGYT
TRBJ2-2,.,TRBV19,ASTGTLRGELF
TRBJ2-7,.,TRBV5-1,ASSGQTYREQY
TRBJ1-1,.,TRBV10-2,ASGNMGQGGTEAF
TRBJ1-1,once,TRBV5-1,ASSFPGQGGTEAF
TRBJ2-5,.,TRBV12-3/TRBV12-4,ASSRGVGTQY
TRBJ1-5,.,TRBV6-6,ASSLQGANQPQH
TRBJ2-7,.,TRBV10-1,ASSDETGGKEQY
TRBJ2-7,.,TRBV4-1,ASSQDPFNYEQY
TRBJ1-2,.,TRBV6-5,ASIGTGGPNYGYT
TRBJ2-6,.,TRBV6-1,ASSEGLSGANVLT
TRBJ1-5,.,TRBV6-5,ASSSGTGGSQPQH
TRBJ1-2,many,TRBV12-3/TRBV12-4,ASRTGAGDGYT
TRBJ2-1,.,TRBV25-1,ASRVDRGNEQF
TRBJ1-3,once,TRBV10-3,AIRSDFSSGNTIY
TRBJ2-2,.,TRBV2,ASREGHATGELF
TRBJ1-1,.,TRBV25-1,ASSEVLNTEAF
TRBJ2-5,once,TRBV30,AWSRTKETQY
TRBJ1-1,.,TRBV19,AIRPGCITEAF
TRBJ1-1,once,TRBV18,ASSLTIQDPPEAF
TRBJ1-4,.,TRBV6-5,ASSQPGATNEKLF
TRBJ2-1,.,TRBV9,ASSKGEGGPLYNEQF
TRBJ1-5,.,TRBV18,ASSRDGTLNQPQH
TRBJ1-1,once,TRBV7-2,ASSFTLQGIKMNTEAF
TRBJ2-5,few,TRBV2,ASSRQTETQY
TRBJ2-7,.,TRBV27,ASSLVPGPYEQY
TRBJ2-1,.,TRBV7-2,ASSLGLAGGNEQF
TRBJ1-2,few,TRBV5-1,ASSFEGTYGYT
TRBJ1-2,.,TRBV30,AWSPLITNYGYT
TRBJ1-4,.,TRBV30,AWSRGQWDRKLF
TRBJ1-1,.,TRBV18,ASSPPMGGTEAF
TRBJ1-1,.,TRBV7-6,ASSLGDFNTEAF
TRBJ1-1,few,TRBV2,ASKAPAEAF
TRBJ1-5,few,TRBV6-2/TRBV6-3,ASSWETGMNQPQH
TRBJ1-1,.,TRBV5-1,ASSGDTEAF
TRBJ1-1,.,TRBV2,ASSDVYMNTEAF
TRBJ2-1,once,TRBV29-1,SVAAGLMGEQF
TRBJ2-7,.,TRBV5-1,ASRLGTGNYEQY
TRBJ1-1,.,TRBV5-5,ASSFSGLNTEAF
TRBJ1-4,.,TRBV2,ASLLNEKLF
TRBJ2-2,.,TRBV27,ASRWGATLGELF
TRBJ1-2,.,TRBV6-6,ASRTGTGESGYT
TRBJ1-6,.,TRBV11-3,ASSFGNNSPLH
TRBJ2-7,.,TRBV6-6,ASSYRRSYEQY
TRBJ2-2,.,TRBV11-3,ASSFQPGQGKGNTGELF
TRBJ2-2,.,TRBV11-3,ASSLEGRNTGELF
TRBJ2-5,.,TRBV5-1,ASSLWPSAQETQY
TRBJ1-2,.,TRBV9,ASSGTGTAIYGYT
TRBJ1-3,.,TRBV19,ASNTGQLSGNTIY